The 9 T cell receptor beta chains presented below share a single source sample, sequenced in a study of blood T cell repertoires in COVID-19. Method: immunoSEQ multiplex PCR; TCRdb's copy keeps in-frame clones and lacks some. The repertoire holds some 94,000 clones, with 80% to 90% as singletons. The sequenced sample consisted of peripheral blood. All receptors derive from a human donor in a cohort sampled during active COVID-19.

The chain recombines TRBV6-2 or TRBV6-3 with TRBJ1-5, with D possibly TRBD1 on 6 matching bases. With 0 bases removed from V and 4 bases from J, the gap between germline ends came to 10 bases. CDR1 is MNHEY, CDR2 SVGEGT, per germline. The CDR3 is 15 residues long. The chain's CDR3 is CASSYSSGVNQPQHF. For the CDR3, the DNA is TGTGCCAGCAGTTACTCTTCAGGGGTTAATCAGCCCCAGCATTTT.

The CDR3 loop reads CASSPPAGPYGYTF. The CDR3 DNA sequence: TGTGCCAGCAGCCCACCTGCAGGGCCCTATGGCTACACCTTC. This sequence joins TRBV11-2 and TRBJ1-2, with TRBD1 as a possible D gene (5 bases). Germline loops: CDR1 SGHAT, CDR2 FQNNGV. V lost 5 bases, J lost 4 bases, and 14 bases lay in between. This CDR3 has 14 amino acids.

The V call is TRBV5-1, the J call TRBJ2-1; 8 nucleotides match TRBD2. CDR1 and CDR2 (germline): SGHRS, YFSETQ. This CDR3 region has 16 residues. The V gene end was trimmed by 4 bases and the J gene end by 14 bases; junction bases not matched to a gene: 20. CDR3: CASSPNPSSGTRVEFF. The CDR3, as DNA: TGCGCCAGCAGCCCTAACCCCTCGTCAGGGACTAGAGTAGAGTTCTTC.

The V call is TRBV24-1, the J call TRBJ2-1; 12 positions agree with TRBD2. Germline V CDR1 and CDR2: KGHDR, SFDVKD. This CDR3 is built from 17 residues. V lost 10 bases, J lost 3 bases, and 12 bases stayed unmatched. Written as DNA, the CDR3 is TGTGCCACTCCGCACAGACTAGCGGGAGCGGGCTACAATGAGCAGTTCTTC. Its protein is CATPHRLAGAGYNEQFF.

This chain joins TRBV6-5 and TRBJ2-7, with 10 nucleotides matching TRBD2. V dropped 0 bases and J dropped 5; count of bases not matched to a gene: 4. Germline V gene sequence: CDR1 MNHEY, CDR2 SVGAGI. The CDR3 runs to 15 residues. CDR3 residues: CASSYSAGGGHEQYF. CDR3 bases: TGTGCCAGCAGTTACTCAGCGGGAGGGGGCCACGAGCAGTACTTC.

The genes are TRBV14 and TRBJ1-1; 7 nucleotides align to TRBD1. Per the germline V gene, CDR1 is SGHDN and CDR2 is FVKESK. There are 14 residues in the CDR3. V trimming: 4 bases; J trimming: 7 bases; junction bases outside the gene matches: 9. CDR3 DNA sequence: TGTGCCAGCAGCCTCAACAGGGGTGAAGGTGAAGCTTTCTTT. Its translation: CASSLNRGEGEAFF.

The chain recombines TRBV7-8 with TRBJ1-3, with 7 bases fitting TRBD1. This CDR3 is 16 amino acids long. Trimming took 5 bases from V and 1 from J; bases not matched to a gene: 8. The germline CDR1 and CDR2 sequences are SGHVS and FQNEAQ. CDR3 DNA sequence: TGTGCCAGCAGCCCGCCGACAGGGAGGTCTGGAAACACCATATATTTT. Translating it yields CASSPPTGRSGNTIYF.

This clone has only one observation. V usage is TRBV30 and J usage is TRBJ2-2, with TRBD1 matching over 7 bases. The CDR3 is 12 amino acids. Looked up from germline, CDR1 is GTSNPN and CDR2 is SVGIG (reference sequence). V shed 6 bases, J shed 5 bases, and the junction held 3 bases outside the gene matches. The CDR3 nucleotides read TGTGCCTGCTCAGGGGGTACCGGGGAGCTGTTTTTT. Translated, it gives CACSGGTGELFF.

The chain recombines TRBV19 with TRBJ1-1, with 9 bases aligning to TRBD1. CDR1 and CDR2 (germline): LNHDA, SQIVND (reference sequence). CDR3 length: 14 residues. V dropped 10 bases and J dropped 5; count of bases not matched to a gene: 11. CDR3 in DNA: TGTGCCACCACGCTAGACAGGGGGGGGACTGAAGCTTTCTTT. It specifies CATTLDRGGTEAFF. Complete variable domain (other parts from reference TRBV19 and TRBJ1-1): DGGITQSPKYLFRKEGQNVTLSCEQNLNHDAMYWYRQDPGQGLRLIYYSQIVNDFQKGDIAEGYSVSREKKESFPLTVTSAQKNPTAFYLCATTLDRGGTEAFFGQGTRLTVV.